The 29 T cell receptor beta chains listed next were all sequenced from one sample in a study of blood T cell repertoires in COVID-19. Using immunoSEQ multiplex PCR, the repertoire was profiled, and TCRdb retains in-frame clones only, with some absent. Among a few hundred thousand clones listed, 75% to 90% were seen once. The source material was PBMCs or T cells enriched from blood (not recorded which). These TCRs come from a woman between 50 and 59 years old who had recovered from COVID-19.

This CDR3 reads CASTDGGLYEQYF. The CDR3 nucleotides read TGTGCCAGCACCGATGGAGGCCTCTACGAGCAGTACTTC. The chain has TRBV6-5 and TRBJ2-7, with D possibly TRBD2 on 5 matching bases. This CDR3 spans 13 amino acids. The ends were cut back, 7 bases at V and 3 bases at J, with 13 bases in the middle. Germline V lookup: CDR1 MNHEY, CDR2 SVGAGI.

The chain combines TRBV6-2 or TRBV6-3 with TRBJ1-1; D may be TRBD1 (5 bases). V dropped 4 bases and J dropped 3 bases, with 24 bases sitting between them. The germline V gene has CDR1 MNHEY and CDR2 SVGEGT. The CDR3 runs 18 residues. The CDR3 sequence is CASSSQGQQGRSYTEAFF. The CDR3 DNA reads TGTGCCAGCAGTTCTCAGGGTCAGCAGGGAAGATCATACACTGAAGCTTTCTTT.

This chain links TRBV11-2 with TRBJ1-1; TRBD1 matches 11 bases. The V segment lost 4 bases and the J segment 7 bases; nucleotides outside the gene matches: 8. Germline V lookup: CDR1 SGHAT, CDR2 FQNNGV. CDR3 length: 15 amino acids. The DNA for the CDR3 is TGTGCCAGCAGCTGGAGGACAGGGGGCTTGAGTGAAGCTTTCTTT. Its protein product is CASSWRTGGLSEAFF.

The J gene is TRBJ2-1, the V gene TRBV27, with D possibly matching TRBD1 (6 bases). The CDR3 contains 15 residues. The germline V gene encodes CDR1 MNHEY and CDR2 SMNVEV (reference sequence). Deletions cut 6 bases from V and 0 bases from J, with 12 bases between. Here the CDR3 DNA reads TGTGCCAGCAGGAGGGACACCCGCTCCTACAATGAGCAGTTCTTC. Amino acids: CASRRDTRSYNEQFF.

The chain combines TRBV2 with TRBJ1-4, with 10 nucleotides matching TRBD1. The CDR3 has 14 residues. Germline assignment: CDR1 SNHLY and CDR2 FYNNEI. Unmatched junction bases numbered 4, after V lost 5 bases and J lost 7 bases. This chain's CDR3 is CASSWDRGTEKLFF. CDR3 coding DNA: TGTGCCAGCAGTTGGGACAGGGGAACTGAAAAACTGTTTTTT.

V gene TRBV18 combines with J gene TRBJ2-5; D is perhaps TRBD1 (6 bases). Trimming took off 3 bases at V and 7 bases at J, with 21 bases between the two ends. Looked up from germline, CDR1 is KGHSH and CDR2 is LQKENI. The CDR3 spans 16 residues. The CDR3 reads CASSPQTLDRTRTQYF. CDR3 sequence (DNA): TGTGCCAGCTCACCCCAAACCCTCGACAGGACTCGGACCCAGTACTTC. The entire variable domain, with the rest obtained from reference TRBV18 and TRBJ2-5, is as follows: NAGVMQNPRHLVRRRGQEARLRCSPMKGHSHVYWYRQLPEEGLKFMVYLQKENIIDESGMPKERFSAEFPKEGPSILRIQQVVRGDSAAYFCASSPQTLDRTRTQYFGPGTRLLVL.

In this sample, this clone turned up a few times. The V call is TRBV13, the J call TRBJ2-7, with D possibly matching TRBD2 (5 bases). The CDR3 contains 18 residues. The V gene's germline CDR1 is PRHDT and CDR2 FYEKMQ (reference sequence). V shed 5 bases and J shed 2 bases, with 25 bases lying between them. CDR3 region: CASSQSGISRFSTYEQYF. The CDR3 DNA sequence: TGTGCCAGCAGCCAAAGCGGAATTTCGAGGTTCTCGACCTACGAGCAGTACTTC.

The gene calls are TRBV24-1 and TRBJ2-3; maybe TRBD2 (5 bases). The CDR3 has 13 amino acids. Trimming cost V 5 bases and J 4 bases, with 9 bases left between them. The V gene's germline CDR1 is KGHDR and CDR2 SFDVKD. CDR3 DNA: TGTGCCACCAGTGTACCGGGATCAGATACGCAGTATTTT. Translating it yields CATSVPGSDTQYF.

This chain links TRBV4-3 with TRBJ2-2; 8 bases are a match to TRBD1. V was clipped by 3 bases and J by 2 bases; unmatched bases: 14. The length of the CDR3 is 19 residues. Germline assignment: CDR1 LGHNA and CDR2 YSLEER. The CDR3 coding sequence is TGCGCCAGCAGCCACGCAATTGGGACAGGAGAGTTCAACACCGGGGAGCTGTTTTTT. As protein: CASSHAIGTGEFNTGELFF.

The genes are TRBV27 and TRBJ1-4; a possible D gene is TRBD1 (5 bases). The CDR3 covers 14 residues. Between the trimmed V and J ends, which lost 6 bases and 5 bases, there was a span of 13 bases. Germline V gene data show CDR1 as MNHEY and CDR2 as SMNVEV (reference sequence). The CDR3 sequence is CASSFGGGNEKLFF. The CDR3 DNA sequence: TGTGCCAGCAGCTTTGGGGGGGGGAATGAAAAACTGTTTTTT.

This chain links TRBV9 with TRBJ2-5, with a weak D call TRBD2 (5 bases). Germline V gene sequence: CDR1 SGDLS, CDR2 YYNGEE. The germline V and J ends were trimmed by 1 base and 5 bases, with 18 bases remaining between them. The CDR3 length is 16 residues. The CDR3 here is CASSVTPSRVRETQYF. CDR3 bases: TGTGCCAGCAGCGTAACCCCCTCGAGGGTTCGGGAGACCCAGTACTTC.

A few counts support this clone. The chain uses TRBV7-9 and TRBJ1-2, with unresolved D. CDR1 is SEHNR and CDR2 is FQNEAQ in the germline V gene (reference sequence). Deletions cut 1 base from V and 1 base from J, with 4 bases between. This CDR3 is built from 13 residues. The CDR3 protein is CASSLGVNYGYTF. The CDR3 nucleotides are TGTGCCAGCAGCTTAGGAGTTAACTATGGCTACACCTTC.

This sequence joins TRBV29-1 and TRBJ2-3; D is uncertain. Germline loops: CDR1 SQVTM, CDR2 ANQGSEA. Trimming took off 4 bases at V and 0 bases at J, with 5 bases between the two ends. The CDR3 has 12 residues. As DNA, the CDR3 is TGCAGCGTTGTAACTAGCACAGATACGCAGTATTTT. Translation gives CSVVTSTDTQYF.

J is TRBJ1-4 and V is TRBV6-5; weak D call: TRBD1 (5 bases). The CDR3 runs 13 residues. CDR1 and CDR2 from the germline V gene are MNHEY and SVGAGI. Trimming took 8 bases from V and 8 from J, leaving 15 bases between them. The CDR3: CASERGGGEKLFF. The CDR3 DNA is TGTGCCAGCGAACGTGGGGGAGGGGAAAAACTGTTTTTT.

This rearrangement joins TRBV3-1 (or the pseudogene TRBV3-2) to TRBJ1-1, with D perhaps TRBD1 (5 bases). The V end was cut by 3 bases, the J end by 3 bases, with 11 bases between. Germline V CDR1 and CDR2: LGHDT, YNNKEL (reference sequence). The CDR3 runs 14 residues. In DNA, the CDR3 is TGTGCCAGCAGCCAGCTGGGAGGGGACACTGAAGCTTTCTTT. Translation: CASSQLGGDTEAFF.

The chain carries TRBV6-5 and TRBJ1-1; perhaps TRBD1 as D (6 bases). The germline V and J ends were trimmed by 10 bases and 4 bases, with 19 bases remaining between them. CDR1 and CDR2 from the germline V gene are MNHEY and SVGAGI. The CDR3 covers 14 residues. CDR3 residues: CATQDSGGGTEAFF. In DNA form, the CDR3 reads TGTGCCACCCAGGACAGTGGGGGTGGCACTGAAGCTTTCTTT.

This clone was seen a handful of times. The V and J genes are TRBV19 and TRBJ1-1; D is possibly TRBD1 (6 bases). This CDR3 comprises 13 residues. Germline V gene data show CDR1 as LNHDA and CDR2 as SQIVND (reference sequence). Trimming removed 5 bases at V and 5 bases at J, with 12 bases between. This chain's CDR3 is CASSPRGRTEAFF. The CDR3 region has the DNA TGTGCCAGTAGTCCCAGGGGTCGGACTGAAGCTTTCTTT.

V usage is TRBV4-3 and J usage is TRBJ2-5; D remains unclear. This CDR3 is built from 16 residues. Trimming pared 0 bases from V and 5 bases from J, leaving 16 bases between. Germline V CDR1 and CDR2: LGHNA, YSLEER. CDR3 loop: CASSQDLVRPGETQYF. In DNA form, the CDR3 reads TGCGCCAGCAGCCAAGATCTGGTACGACCCGGGGAGACCCAGTACTTC.

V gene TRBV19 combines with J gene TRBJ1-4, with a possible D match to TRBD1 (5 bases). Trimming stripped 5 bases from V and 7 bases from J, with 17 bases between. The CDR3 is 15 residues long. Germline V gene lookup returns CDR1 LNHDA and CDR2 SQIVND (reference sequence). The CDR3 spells CASSPARGGREKLFF. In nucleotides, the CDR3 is TGTGCCAGTAGTCCCGCGCGGGGGGGACGTGAAAAACTGTTTTTT. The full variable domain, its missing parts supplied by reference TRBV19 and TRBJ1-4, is DGGITQSPKYLFRKEGQNVTLSCEQNLNHDAMYWYRQDPGQGLRLIYYSQIVNDFQKGDIAEGYSVSREKKESFPLTVTSAQKNPTAFYLCASSPARGGREKLFFGSGTQLSVL.

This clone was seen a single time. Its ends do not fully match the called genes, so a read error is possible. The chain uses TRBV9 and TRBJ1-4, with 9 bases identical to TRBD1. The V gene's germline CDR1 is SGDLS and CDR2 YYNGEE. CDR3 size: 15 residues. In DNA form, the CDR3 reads TGTGCCAGCAGCGCGGGACAGGGAACTATTGAAAAACTGTTTTTT. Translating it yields CASSAGQGTIEKLFF.

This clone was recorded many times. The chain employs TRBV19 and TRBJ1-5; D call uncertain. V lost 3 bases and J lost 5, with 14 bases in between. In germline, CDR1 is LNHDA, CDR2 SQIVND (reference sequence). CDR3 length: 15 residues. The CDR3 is CASSMWVANDQPQHF. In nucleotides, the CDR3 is TGTGCCAGTAGTATGTGGGTAGCGAACGATCAGCCCCAGCATTTT.

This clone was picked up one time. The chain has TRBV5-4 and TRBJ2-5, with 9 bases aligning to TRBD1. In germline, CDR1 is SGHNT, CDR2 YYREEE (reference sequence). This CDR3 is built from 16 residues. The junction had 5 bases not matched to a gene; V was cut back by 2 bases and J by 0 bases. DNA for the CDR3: TGTGCCAGCAGCTTAACAGGGGGCGCCCACCAAGAGACCCAGTACTTC. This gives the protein CASSLTGGAHQETQYF.

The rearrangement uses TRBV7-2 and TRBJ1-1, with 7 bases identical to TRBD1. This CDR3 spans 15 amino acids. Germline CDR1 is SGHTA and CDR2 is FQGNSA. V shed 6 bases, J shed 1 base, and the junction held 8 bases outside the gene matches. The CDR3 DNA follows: TGTGCCAGCAGTTTGGGACGGACAGGGAACACTGAAGCTTTCTTT. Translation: CASSLGRTGNTEAFF.

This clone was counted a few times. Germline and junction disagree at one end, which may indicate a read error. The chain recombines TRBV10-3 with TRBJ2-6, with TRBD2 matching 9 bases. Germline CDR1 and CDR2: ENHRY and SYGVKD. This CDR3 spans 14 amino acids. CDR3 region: CAISDRGSGGRTYF. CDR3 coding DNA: TGTGCCATCAGTGATCGAGGTAGCGGGGGTAGGACATATTTC.

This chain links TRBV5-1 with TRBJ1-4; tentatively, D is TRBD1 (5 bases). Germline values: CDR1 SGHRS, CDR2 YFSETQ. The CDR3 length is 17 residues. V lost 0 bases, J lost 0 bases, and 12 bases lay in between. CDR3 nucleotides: TGCGCCAGCAGCTTGGATCGGGGGACTGCAACTAATGAAAAACTGTTTTTT. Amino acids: CASSLDRGTATNEKLFF.

CDR3 coding DNA: TGCGCCAGCAGCTTGTCGGGAGGGCCCTCCAATGAGCAGTTCTTC. Amino acid sequence: CASSLSGGPSNEQFF. The chain carries TRBV5-1 and TRBJ2-1, with 8 nucleotides matching TRBD2. The junction had 6 bases not matched to a gene; V was cut back by 1 base and J by 6 bases. CDR3 size: 15 residues. Per the germline V gene, CDR1 is SGHRS and CDR2 is YFSETQ.

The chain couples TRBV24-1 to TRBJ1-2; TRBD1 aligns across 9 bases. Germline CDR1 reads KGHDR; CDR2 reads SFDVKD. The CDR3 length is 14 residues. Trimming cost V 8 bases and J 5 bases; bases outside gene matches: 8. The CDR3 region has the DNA TGTGCCACCATATCCGGGACAGGGTCGTATGGCTACACCTTC. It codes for CATISGTGSYGYTF.

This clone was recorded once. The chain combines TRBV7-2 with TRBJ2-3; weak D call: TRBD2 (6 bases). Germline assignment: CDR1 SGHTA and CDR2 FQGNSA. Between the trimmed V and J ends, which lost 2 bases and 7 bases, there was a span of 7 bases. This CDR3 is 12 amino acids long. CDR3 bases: TGTGCCAGCAGCTTACTAGCGAATACGCAGTATTTT. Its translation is CASSLLANTQYF.

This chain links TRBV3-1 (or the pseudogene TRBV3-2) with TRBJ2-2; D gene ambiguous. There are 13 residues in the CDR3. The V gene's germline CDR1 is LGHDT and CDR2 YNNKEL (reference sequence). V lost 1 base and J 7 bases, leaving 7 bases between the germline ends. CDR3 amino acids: CASSQAGFGELFF. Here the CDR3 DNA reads TGTGCCAGCAGCCAAGCGGGTTTCGGGGAGCTGTTTTTT.